These 2 T cell receptor beta chains were all obtained from the same sample, sequenced in a study of blood T cells in healthy people across ages. With a J-beta primer mix and a sample-barcoded 5' primer, a second PCR ran 7 to 11 cycles. Each CDR3 protein is one row after TCRdb ran MiXCR on the 5' RACE reads. Seen here are about 1.5 million distinct CDR3 sequences, about 43% observed once, and the top ten hold roughly 8.2%. The specimen was blood. The source of these receptors is a woman aged 18-29 years in good health.

The gene calls are TRBV13 and TRBJ2-5, with D tentatively TRBD2 (5 bases). The germline CDR1 and CDR2 sequences are PRHDT and FYEKMQ (reference sequence). The CDR3 runs 15 residues. V lost 5 bases to trimming and J lost 11 bases, with 24 bases between them. CDR3 protein: CASSPRTLVYNEQYF. CDR3 sequence (DNA): TGTGCCAGCAGCCCGCGGACTTTGGTATACAATGAGCAGTACTTC.

The chain recombines TRBV10-2 with TRBJ1-5; D is unclear. CDR3 length: 13 residues. Germline lookup yields CDR1 WSHSY and CDR2 SAAADI. Trimming left V 3 bases short and J 7 bases short, with 10 bases between. The CDR3 is CASSDAGRQPQHF. The DNA for the CDR3 is TGCGCCAGCAGTGATGCGGGGAGGCAGCCCCAGCATTTT.